The next 3 T cell receptor beta chains were all read from a single sample in a study of blood T cell repertoires in COVID-19. Assay used: immunoSEQ multiplex PCR; TCRdb lists only in-frame clones, some missing. The repertoire includes a few hundred thousand clones, 80% to 90% of them detected once, and 10% sits in the top ten. The specimen was PBMCs or T cells enriched from blood (not recorded which). The receptors stem from a young woman who had recovered from COVID-19.

The chain carries TRBV11-1 and TRBJ2-3; 7 bases are shared with TRBD2. CDR3 length: 16 amino acids. J lost 0 bases, V lost 5 bases, and 8 bases had no gene match. CDR1 is SGHAT and CDR2 is FQDESV in the germline V gene (reference sequence). The CDR3 reads CASSPGLGRSTDTQYF. CDR3 DNA sequence: TGTGCCAGCAGCCCAGGACTAGGGAGGAGCACAGATACGCAGTATTTT.

V is TRBV5-1 and J is TRBJ1-5; no reliable D call. Trimming stripped 0 bases from V and 4 bases from J, with 5 bases between. The CDR3 length is 13 residues. Germline lookup yields CDR1 SGHRS and CDR2 YFSETQ. CDR3 nucleotides: TGCGCCAGCAGCTTGGAGCCAAATCAGCCCCAGCATTTT. This encodes CASSLEPNQPQHF.

The V call is TRBV23-1, the J call TRBJ1-2; the match to TRBD1 covers 8 bases. Being an ORF, TRBV23-1 has a function that is uncertain. This CDR3 spans 16 amino acids. J gave up 2 bases and V 1 base, and 6 bases lay outside the gene matches. The CDR3: CASSQFFTGGNYGYTF. DNA for the CDR3: TGCGCCAGCAGTCAATTTTTCACAGGGGGGAACTATGGCTACACCTTC.